This T cell receptor beta chain was identified during a study of response to subunit inactivated influenza vaccine. General study findings and limits: A suggestion made by the authors is that each seasonal influenza vaccination recruits few new T cells.

The CDR3 is made up of 15 amino acids. Germline trimming cut 2 bases from V and 0 bases from J; bases unmatched to any gene: 3. Germline assignment: CDR1 ENHRY and CDR2 SYGVKD. In its sample, this clonotype was seen a few times. Its target is unknown. TCRdb independently ran MiXCR on the RT-PCR reads; one entry per CDR3 protein. In the table there are roughly 290,000 distinct CDR3 sequences, 20% to 25% of which are singletons. Sample: PBMCs from blood, taken less than 22 months after vaccination. The source of this sequence is a man in his fifties or sixties who received an inactivated influenza vaccine. The chain carries TRBV10-3 and TRBJ2-7, with 8 bases aligning to TRBD1. In nucleotides, the CDR3 is TGTGCCATCAGTGAGACAGGGGGGCTCTCCTACGAGCAGTACTTC. Translated, it gives CAISETGGLSYEQYF.